This T cell receptor (beta chain) was documented in a study of cytomegalovirus exposure and HLA in healthy donors. Study summary: Genetic ancestry analysis placed about 76% of the roughly 400 donors that were genotyped in the Caucasian-associated cluster.

It was with 60 Vbeta and 13 Jbeta primers that the PCR ran. Using immunoSEQ multiplex PCR, the repertoire was profiled, and TCRdb retains in-frame clones only, with some absent. The data show under 95,000 clones, 7.5% to 8.5% seen once. This clone was seen only a few times. Its antigen is undetermined. The CDR3 runs to 14 residues. CDR1 and CDR2 from the germline V gene are SGHNT and YYREEE (reference sequence). The J segment lost 8 bases and the V segment lost 0 bases, leaving 4 bases of the junction unmatched. General study findings and limits: The study recorded around 160 TCR beta chains that were cytomegalovirus-associated.

The sample consisted of PBMCs. The clonotype comes from a man aged 45-65 years in good health and CMV-seronegative. The rearrangement links TRBV5-4 to TRBJ2-3; TRBD1 agrees at 9 bases. The DNA of the CDR3 is TGTGCCAGCAGCTTGGGGGACAGGGCCGGTACGCAGTATTTT. It translates to CASSLGDRAGTQYF.